Presented here are 32 T cell receptor beta chains from one specimen sequenced in a study of T cells in Graves' hyperthyroidism and ophthalmopathy. TCR beta CDR3 regions were amplified from RNA. The TCR CDR3 was amplified in a first-round RT-PCR using the HTBI primer set. TCRdb used MiXCR to reprocess the multiplex PCR reads, holding one entry per CDR3 protein. The table includes 600,000 to 700,000 distinct CDR3 sequences, 45% detected once. Sequencing was done on a sample of peripheral blood or thyroid tissue (not recorded which). These receptor sequences come from an adult man with Graves' disease, either hyperthyroidism or ophthalmopathy (not recorded which).

The V call is TRBV7-2, the J call TRBJ2-6, with D possibly TRBD1 on 6 matching bases. The CDR3 has 14 residues. Germline CDR1 is SGHTA and CDR2 is FQGNSA. V lost 8 bases, J lost 4 bases, and 12 bases lay in between. CDR3 DNA: TGTGCCAGCTCACCAGGGGCAGGGGCCAACGTCCTGACTTTC. This sequence encodes CASSPGAGANVLTF. The full variable domain, in which reference TRBV7-2 and TRBJ2-6 provide the parts outside the CDR3, is GAGVSQSPSNKVTEKGKDVELRCDPISGHTALYWYRQSLGQGLEFLIYFQGNSAPDKSGLPSDRFSAERTGGSVSTLTIQRTQQEDSAVYLCASSPGAGANVLTFGAGSRLTVL.

The gene calls are TRBV29-1 and TRBJ1-6; D is ambiguous. Germline CDR1 SQVTM, CDR2 ANQGSEA. The CDR3 has 16 amino acids. Trimming cost V 3 bases and J 10 bases, with 22 bases left between them. The CDR3 DNA follows: TGCAGCGTTGATGGTGGGTCGGGCACCGGGATGTCACCCCTCCACTTT. This codes for CSVDGGSGTGMSPLHF.

The V and J genes are TRBV10-3 and TRBJ1-3; the D is unclear. The V gene lost 0 bases and the J gene lost 2 bases, with 2 bases spanning the gap. CDR3 size: 13 residues. CDR1 is ENHRY, CDR2 SYGVKD, per germline. The CDR3 DNA reads as TGTGCCATCAGTGAGTCCCCTGGAAACACCATATATTTT. Protein sequence: CAISESPGNTIYF.

The CDR3 loop reads CARVGTGSYEQYF. The CDR3, as DNA: TGTGCTAGAGTTGGGACCGGCTCCTACGAGCAGTACTTC. The V gene is TRBV10-3, the J gene TRBJ2-7; D could derive from TRBD1 or TRBD2 (5 bases each). This CDR3 comprises 13 residues. Germline CDR1 is ENHRY and CDR2 is SYGVKD.

The chain joins TRBV6-4 to TRBJ1-4, with unresolved D. V dropped 3 bases and J dropped 10 bases, with 9 bases sitting between them. The CDR3 length is 12 residues. Looked up from germline, CDR1 is MRHNA and CDR2 is SNTAGT. In nucleotides, the CDR3 is TGTGCCAGCAGTGATCGCGGGCGAAAACTGTTTTTT. Amino acids: CASSDRGRKLFF.

This clonotype has just a few counts. This chain joins TRBV19 and TRBJ2-5; TRBD2 matches 7 bases. The CDR3 is 16 amino acids. The V gene end was trimmed by 3 bases and the J gene end by 0 bases; junction bases not matched to a gene: 7. Per germline, CDR1 LNHDA and CDR2 SQIVND (reference sequence). DNA of the CDR3: TGTGCCAGTAGTATTATGGCTAGCGGATACCAAGAGACCCAGTACTTC. This gives the protein CASSIMASGYQETQYF.

This clonotype was seen a few times. The chain has TRBV3-1 and TRBJ2-7, with 13 bases that match TRBD2. CDR3 length: 15 amino acids. Per germline, CDR1 LGHDT and CDR2 YNNKEL (reference sequence). V lost 4 bases to trimming and J lost 6 bases; unmatched junction nucleotides: 6. CDR3 DNA sequence: TGTGCCAGCAGCCCACCGGGACTAGCGGGATCCGAGCAGTACTTC. This gives the protein CASSPPGLAGSEQYF.

V is TRBV9 and J is TRBJ2-3, with D perhaps TRBD2 (6 bases). This CDR3 has 14 amino acids. Deletions cut 2 bases from V and 1 base from J, with 8 bases between. CDR1 is SGDLS, CDR2 YYNGEE, per germline. CDR3 sequence (DNA): TGTGCCAGCAGCGTGACTAGGGGCACAGATACGCAGTATTTT. Residues: CASSVTRGTDTQYF.

This clonotype has a single count. This may stem from a read error, because a much larger clone lies one nucleotide away. The gene calls are TRBV12-3 or TRBV12-4 and TRBJ1-2; D may be TRBD1 (6 bases). CDR3 size: 13 residues. CDR3 DNA sequence: TGTGCCAGCAGTCCGGACAGATACTATGGCCACACCTTC. It translates to CASSPDRYYGHTF.

This clonotype was counted many times. This chain connects TRBV29-1 to TRBJ1-1, with 7 bases that match TRBD1. The CDR3 is made up of 13 amino acids. The J segment lost 6 bases and the V segment lost 3 bases, leaving 7 bases of the junction unmatched. CDR1 and CDR2 from the germline V gene are SQVTM and ANQGSEA. CDR3 sequence reads: CSVDPGQSAEAFF. Here the CDR3 DNA reads TGCAGCGTTGACCCGGGACAGTCCGCTGAAGCTTTCTTT.

As concerns this clonotype: At one end, the junction sequence differs from germline, possibly due to a read error. The chain uses TRBV20-1 and TRBJ1-1; TRBD1 matches 7 bases. This CDR3 is 16 amino acids long. Germline CDR1 and CDR2: DFQATT and SNEGSKA (reference sequence). In nucleotides, the CDR3 is TGCAGTGCTAGATTAACCGGGGGACAGCCGGGCACTGAAGCTCCCTTT. This sequence encodes CSARLTGGQPGTEAPF.

The table lists this clonotype with many counts. The germline gene is not matched at one end of the junction; a read error may be the cause. This sequence joins TRBV7-8 and TRBJ1-6, with D possibly matching TRBD1 (6 bases). Germline CDR1 reads SGHVS; CDR2 reads FQNEAQ. CDR3 length equals 14 residues. This chain's CDR3 is CASSQGAQGSPLHF. In DNA, the CDR3 is TGCGCCAGCAGCCAAGGAGCCCAGGGGTCACCCCTCCACTTT.

J is TRBJ1-6 and V is TRBV7-2, with D perhaps matching TRBD1 (6 bases). This CDR3 contains 16 residues. Germline lookup yields CDR1 SGHTA and CDR2 FQGNSA. With 5 bases removed from V and 7 bases from J, the gap between germline ends came to 18 bases. The CDR3 coding sequence is TGTGCCAGCAGCCCGGTAGTTGGACAGAGAAATTCACCCCTCCACTTT. Its protein product is CASSPVVGQRNSPLHF.

This clonotype has ten or more counts. The V and J genes are TRBV5-6 and TRBJ1-3; 8 bases are a match to TRBD1. V dropped 1 base and J dropped 4; count of bases not matched to a gene: 4. Germline CDR1 SGHDT, CDR2 YYEEEE. CDR3 length: 15 residues. CDR3 in amino acids: CASSLQGAGGNTIYF. The CDR3 nucleotides read TGTGCCAGCAGCTTGCAGGGGGCAGGAGGAAACACCATATATTTT. Based on the CDR3 plus reference TRBV5-6 and TRBJ1-3, the full variable domain is DAGVTQSPTHLIKTRGQQVTLRCSPKSGHDTVSWYQQALGQGPQFIFQYYEEEERQRGNFPDRFSGHQFPNYSSELNVNALLLGDSALYLCASSLQGAGGNTIYFGEGSWLTVV.

This clonotype was seen many times. The chain uses TRBV9 and TRBJ2-6; D is possibly TRBD2 (6 bases). The CDR3 totals 16 residues. The ends were cut back, 3 bases at V and 4 bases at J, with 14 bases in the middle. CDR1 and CDR2 (germline): SGDLS, YYNGEE. The CDR3 nucleotides read TGTGCCAGCAGCGGCGGGGCGGCTCCCGGGGCCAACGTCCTGACTTTC. Translation gives CASSGGAAPGANVLTF.

The chain employs TRBV7-9 and TRBJ1-2, with a weak D call TRBD1 (5 bases). Germline V gene lookup returns CDR1 SEHNR and CDR2 FQNEAQ (reference sequence). Trimming pared 3 bases from V and 7 bases from J, leaving 15 bases between. This CDR3 is built from 14 residues. This chain's CDR3 is CASSLASQGCGYTF. The CDR3 region has the DNA TGTGCCAGCAGCTTGGCGAGTCAGGGCTGTGGCTACACCTTC.

In regard to this clonotype: Given a much more abundant clone one base away, this may be a read error. The rearrangement joins TRBV29-1 to TRBJ1-3, with unresolved D. V was cut by 5 bases and J by 2 bases, with 13 bases left in between. The CDR3 is 14 residues long. CDR1 SQVTM and CDR2 ANQGSEA come from the germline V gene. CDR3: CSVSTPYPGNTIYF. DNA for the CDR3: TGCAGCGTTTCCACACCATACCCTGGAAACACCATATATTTT.

The chain is built from TRBV11-3 and TRBJ1-1, with D unresolved. The V end lost 0 bases, the J end lost 5 bases, and 10 bases lay between the germline ends. Per germline, CDR1 SGHNT and CDR2 YENEEA. The CDR3 contains 14 residues. CDR3 coding DNA: TGTGCCAGCAGCTTAGAAGGGCTGGGGACTGAAGCTTTCTTT. Translating it yields CASSLEGLGTEAFF.

The chain carries TRBV20-1 and TRBJ1-1; 11 positions match TRBD1. This CDR3 has 16 amino acids. J lost 0 bases, V lost 5 bases, and 8 bases had no gene match. Looked up from germline, CDR1 is DFQATT and CDR2 is SNEGSKA (reference sequence). The CDR3, as DNA: TGCAGTGCTGGAGGACAGGGGGCCATAATGAACACTGAAGCTTTCTTT. This sequence encodes CSAGGQGAIMNTEAFF.

This clonotype was detected a few times. The rearrangement joins TRBV7-2 to TRBJ1-5; D remains unclear. This CDR3 has 13 amino acids. Trimming shortened V by 5 bases and J by 7 bases, and 12 bases separated the two germline ends. CDR1 SGHTA and CDR2 FQGNSA come from the germline V gene. CDR3 nucleotide sequence: TGTGCCAGCAGCCAGAGTCTAGGGCAGCCCCAGCATTTT. This gives the protein CASSQSLGQPQHF. Supplemented by reference TRBV7-2 and TRBJ1-5, the full variable domain reads GAGVSQSPSNKVTEKGKDVELRCDPISGHTALYWYRQSLGQGLEFLIYFQGNSAPDKSGLPSDRFSAERTGGSVSTLTIQRTQQEDSAVYLCASSQSLGQPQHFGDGTRLSIL.

The V call is TRBV19, the J call TRBJ1-4; D not certain. The ends were cut back, 5 bases at V and 3 bases at J, with 10 bases in the middle. Per germline, CDR1 LNHDA and CDR2 SQIVND (reference sequence). There are 14 residues in the CDR3. The CDR3 sequence: CASSGGRANEKLFF. CDR3 bases: TGTGCCAGTAGTGGAGGGAGGGCTAATGAAAAACTGTTTTTT.

As regards this clonotype: Since a much larger clone is just one base distant, this may be a read error. Lacking the conserved final phenylalanine or tryptophan, this CDR3 likely reflects a read error. The gene calls are TRBV24-1 and TRBJ1-1; no reliable D call. V lost 1 base to trimming and J lost 10 bases, with 9 bases between them. This CDR3 contains 12 residues. Germline lookup yields CDR1 KGHDR and CDR2 SFDVKD. CDR3 region: CATSDFGSRAFL. CDR3 in DNA: TGTGCCACCAGTGATTTTGGATCTCGAGCTTTCCTT.

This clonotype was found many times. The rearrangement links TRBV9 to TRBJ1-5; D not resolved. Germline V gives CDR1 SGDLS, CDR2 YYNGEE. The CDR3 extends over 15 amino acids. Deletions cut 4 bases from V and 6 bases from J, with 17 bases between. In nucleotides, the CDR3 is TGTGCCAGCAGCCCATCGGTAGGGTTCGGTCAGCCCCAGCATTTT. This translates into CASSPSVGFGQPQHF.

To note about this clonotype: One end of the junction fails to match germline, which may point to a read error. The CDR3 region is CASSDSGAQDF. DNA for the CDR3: TGTGCCAGCAGTGATTCGGGGGCGCAGGACTTC. The chain combines TRBV6-4 with TRBJ2-5; D assignment may be TRBD1 or TRBD2 (6 bases each). CDR1 is MRHNA and CDR2 is SNTAGT in the germline V gene. The CDR3 has 11 residues.

This chain connects TRBV9 to TRBJ1-2, with D unclear. Looked up from germline, CDR1 is SGDLS and CDR2 is YYNGEE. The CDR3 is 15 amino acids. Trimming removed 0 bases at V and 7 bases at J, with 16 bases between. CDR3 in DNA: TGTGCCAGCAGCGTAGGACTTACCACCCGTAGTGGCTACACCTTC. Amino acid sequence: CASSVGLTTRSGYTF.

This CDR3 reads CASSYGITYEQYF. CDR3 coding DNA: TGTGCCAGCAGTTACGGAATAACCTACGAGCAGTACTTC. The chain recombines TRBV6-1 with TRBJ2-7, with D unclear. The V end was cut by 5 bases, the J end by 2 bases, with 10 bases between. The CDR3 runs to 13 residues. The germline gives CDR1 MNHNS, CDR2 SASEGT.

This clonotype was counted a few times. This sequence joins TRBV2 and TRBJ1-5, with D maybe TRBD1 (6 bases). The germline gives CDR1 SNHLY, CDR2 FYNNEI. Trimming cost V 1 base and J 2 bases, with 9 bases left between them. The CDR3 has 15 amino acids. CDR3 loop: CASSEGTARNQPQHF. In nucleotides, the CDR3 is TGTGCCAGCAGTGAAGGGACAGCCCGCAATCAGCCCCAGCATTTT.

The genes are TRBV9 and TRBJ1-5, with TRBD1 as a possible D gene (6 bases). The CDR3 contains 14 residues. The ends were cut back, 6 bases at V and 1 base at J, with 11 bases in the middle. Germline values: CDR1 SGDLS, CDR2 YYNGEE. CDR3 in DNA: TGTGCCAGCAACAGGGAGGGGAGCAATCAGCCCCAGCATTTT. Protein: CASNREGSNQPQHF.

This chain links TRBV2 with TRBJ2-7; weak D call: TRBD2 (6 bases). This CDR3 is built from 14 residues. V was shortened by 5 bases and J by 5 bases, with 16 bases between the two germline ends. Germline lookup yields CDR1 SNHLY and CDR2 FYNNEI. CDR3 loop: CASSSRGEEDEQYF. The CDR3 coding sequence is TGTGCCAGCAGTTCCCGAGGGGAGGAGGACGAGCAGTACTTC.

The rearrangement links TRBV29-1 to TRBJ1-1, with D unresolved. The V gene lost 8 bases and the J gene lost 3 bases, with 4 bases spanning the gap. Germline CDR1 SQVTM, CDR2 ANQGSEA. The CDR3 length is 9 residues. The CDR3 DNA sequence: TGCAGCTCCCACACTGAAGCTTTCTTT. As protein: CSSHTEAFF.

This clonotype has just a few counts. The rearrangement uses TRBV6-5 and TRBJ2-7; maybe TRBD1 (5 bases). Germline lookup yields CDR1 MNHEY and CDR2 SVGAGI. CDR3 size: 13 residues. Trimming removed 6 bases at V and 5 bases at J, with 14 bases between. CDR3 region: CASRMDKTHEQYF. CDR3 nucleotides: TGTGCCAGCAGGATGGACAAGACCCACGAGCAGTACTTC.

The table lists this clonotype with many counts. The chain couples TRBV6-5 to TRBJ1-2; TRBD1 is a possible D gene (6 bases). Germline-derived CDR1 and CDR2 are MNHEY and SVGAGI. The CDR3 covers 14 residues. Trimming removed 5 bases from V and 4 bases from J, with 14 bases in between. The chain's CDR3 is CASSEQGSGYGYTF. DNA of the CDR3: TGTGCCAGCAGTGAACAGGGATCAGGCTATGGCTACACCTTC.